The 29 T cell receptor beta chains given below trace back to one sample, sequenced in a study of blood T cell repertoires in COVID-19. TCRdb keeps only in-frame clones here, not all; method: immunoSEQ multiplex PCR. The profile shows tens of thousands of clones, about 75% of them singletons. The sample was peripheral blood. The receptors stem from a human donor in a cohort sampled during active COVID-19.

This clone was observed a handful of times. The chain combines TRBV20-1 with TRBJ1-6; D remains ambiguous. This CDR3 spans 16 amino acids. V lost 6 bases and J 7 bases, leaving 22 bases between the germline ends. CDR1 and CDR2 from the germline V gene are DFQATT and SNEGSKA (reference sequence). CDR3 loop: CSASRLAQPQNSPLHF. In DNA, the CDR3 is TGCAGTGCGAGTAGACTGGCCCAGCCTCAAAATTCACCCCTCCACTTT.

The gene calls are TRBV7-9 and TRBJ2-5; a possible D gene is TRBD2 (6 bases). The V end lost 7 bases, the J end lost 7 bases, and 31 bases lay between the germline ends. The CDR3 consists of 18 residues. CDR1 and CDR2 from the germline V gene are SEHNR and FQNEAQ (reference sequence). CDR3 nucleotide sequence: TGTGCCAGCACCCCGCACCCAGCCATGGTCGTGGGAGGAGGGACCCAGTACTTC. Residues: CASTPHPAMVVGGGTQYF.

The J gene is TRBJ1-2, the V gene TRBV13; 12 bases match TRBD1. This CDR3 spans 17 amino acids. The junction had 6 bases not matched to a gene; V was cut back by 0 bases and J by 4 bases. The germline V gene encodes CDR1 PRHDT and CDR2 FYEKMQ (reference sequence). This CDR3 is CASSLGGTGGASYGYTF. For the CDR3, the DNA is TGTGCCAGCAGCTTAGGGGGGACAGGGGGCGCAAGCTATGGCTACACCTTC.

This sequence joins TRBV7-9 and TRBJ2-2; 9 bases line up with TRBD1. V was pared by 5 bases and J by 3 bases, with 7 bases of the junction left unmatched. This CDR3 is 16 amino acids long. Germline values: CDR1 SEHNR, CDR2 FQNEAQ (reference sequence). In DNA, the CDR3 is TGTGCCAGCAGCCTAGGGACAGGGAGTGACACCGGGGAGCTGTTTTTT. Translated: CASSLGTGSDTGELFF.

The rearrangement joins TRBV11-2 to TRBJ2-5, with 10 bases aligning to TRBD1. The germline CDR1 and CDR2 sequences are SGHAT and FQNNGV. The length of the CDR3 is 13 residues. The V and J ends lost 7 bases and 6 bases, in that order; junction bases with no gene match: 5. CDR3: CASTPDRGQTQYF. The CDR3 DNA is TGTGCCAGCACCCCCGACAGGGGGCAGACCCAGTACTTC.

For this clone: Other DNA variants within this sample encode the same CDR3. The chain carries TRBV6-5 and TRBJ2-7; 11 positions agree with TRBD1. Germline assignment: CDR1 MNHEY and CDR2 SVGAGI. Unmatched junction bases numbered 3, after V lost 7 bases and J lost 1 base. This CDR3 is 14 amino acids long. For the CDR3, the DNA is TGTGCCAGCATTAGGGACAGGGGGTCCTACGAGCAGTACTTC. It is translated as CASIRDRGSYEQYF.

This rearrangement joins TRBV12-3 or TRBV12-4 to TRBJ1-2; TRBD1 aligns across 8 bases. This CDR3 is built from 13 residues. V lost 8 bases and J lost 7; bases outside the gene matches: 9. This CDR3 is CASWPRGPGGYTF. The CDR3 DNA reads TGTGCCAGCTGGCCCAGGGGGCCGGGTGGCTACACCTTC.

Judged by abundance, this clone is medium-sized. The chain carries TRBV6-2 or TRBV6-3 and TRBJ2-1; the match to TRBD1 covers 7 bases. V was clipped by 5 bases and J by 0 bases; unmatched bases: 1. The CDR3 sequence is 14 residues long. Germline V gene data show CDR1 as MNHEY and CDR2 as SVGEGT. The CDR3 reads CASSRQGSYNEQFF. The CDR3 bases are TGTGCCAGCAGTCGACAGGGCTCCTACAATGAGCAGTTCTTC.

This clone was counted once. The rearrangement uses TRBV5-1 and TRBJ2-7, with TRBD2 matching over 11 bases. Germline CDR1 SGHRS, CDR2 YFSETQ. The CDR3 spans 17 residues. The trim removed 6 bases at V and 3 bases at J, leaving 14 bases unmatched. The CDR3 sequence: CASTSGEGTSGSYEQYF. CDR3 coding DNA: TGCGCCAGCACCTCGGGGGAGGGTACTAGCGGGAGCTACGAGCAGTACTTC.

J is TRBJ2-1 and V is TRBV27, with 9 bases that match TRBD1. The germline V gene has CDR1 MNHEY and CDR2 SMNVEV (reference sequence). After removal of 4 bases from V and 8 bases from J, the junction contained 3 bases not matched to a gene. CDR3 length: 13 residues. The CDR3: CASSSYRGHEQFF. CDR3 nucleotides: TGTGCCAGCAGTTCCTACAGGGGGCATGAGCAGTTCTTC.

The chain uses TRBV19 and TRBJ1-6; perhaps TRBD1 as D (5 bases). The germline gives CDR1 LNHDA, CDR2 SQIVND (reference sequence). The V gene lost 8 bases and the J gene lost 7 bases, with 15 bases spanning the gap. This CDR3 contains 14 residues. The CDR3 sequence: CASRGGVANSPLHF. As DNA, the CDR3 is TGTGCCAGTCGCGGGGGGGTGGCCAATTCACCCCTCCACTTT.

This clone appeared many times. J is TRBJ2-6 and V is TRBV9; TRBD2 might be the D (6 bases). V lost 5 bases, J lost 1 base, and 7 bases lay in between. Germline CDR1 SGDLS, CDR2 YYNGEE. This CDR3 is built from 14 residues. This chain's CDR3 is CASREGSGANVLTF. The CDR3 nucleotides are TGTGCCAGCAGGGAGGGTTCTGGGGCCAACGTCCTGACTTTC.

This rearrangement joins TRBV11-2 to TRBJ2-7, with D perhaps matching TRBD2 (6 bases). Germline values: CDR1 SGHAT, CDR2 FQNNGV. The CDR3 extends over 14 amino acids. Between the trimmed V and J ends, which lost 1 base and 3 bases, there was a span of 10 bases. The CDR3 protein is CASSLVGDFYEQYF. As DNA, the CDR3 is TGTGCCAGCAGCTTAGTTGGGGACTTCTACGAGCAGTACTTC. Full variable domain (outside the CDR3, taken from reference TRBV11-2 and TRBJ2-7): EAGVAQSPRYKIIEKRQSVAFWCNPISGHATLYWYQQILGQGPKLLIQFQNNGVVDDSQLPKDRFSAERLKGVDSTLKIQPAKLEDSAVYLCASSLVGDFYEQYFGPGTRLTVT.

The chain recombines TRBV7-3 with TRBJ2-3; TRBD2 matches 10 bases. Per the germline V gene, CDR1 is SGHTA and CDR2 is FQGTGA. This CDR3 contains 16 residues. The V segment lost 1 base and the J segment 5 bases; nucleotides outside the gene matches: 6. The CDR3 region is CASSLKAGGRGDTQYF. In DNA, the CDR3 is TGTGCCAGCAGCTTAAAAGCGGGAGGGCGGGGAGATACGCAGTATTTT. Full variable domain (remainder filled in from reference TRBV7-3 and TRBJ2-3): GAGVSQTPSNKVTEKGKYVELRCDPISGHTALYWYRQSLGQGPEFLIYFQGTGAADDSGLPNDRFFAVRPEGSVSTLKIQRTERGDSAVYLCASSLKAGGRGDTQYFGPGTRLTVL.

The chain couples TRBV10-1 to TRBJ1-1, with D uncertain. This CDR3 spans 13 amino acids. CDR1 is WNHNN, CDR2 SYGVQD, per germline (reference sequence). Trimming left V 5 bases short and J 4 bases short, with 11 bases between. The CDR3 spells CASSRGLGTEAFF. In nucleotides, the CDR3 is TGCGCCAGCAGTCGGGGTCTCGGCACTGAAGCTTTCTTT.

V usage is TRBV29-1 and J usage is TRBJ2-1; TRBD1 might be the D (6 bases). V lost 6 bases to trimming and J lost 8 bases, with 14 bases between them. Germline loops: CDR1 SQVTM, CDR2 ANQGSEA. The CDR3 is 12 amino acids. The CDR3 bases are TGCAGCGTGGCGGGCAGGGGAGATGAGCAGTTCTTC. Translated: CSVAGRGDEQFF.

About this clone: At the DNA level, this CDR3 is encoded by other sequences in the same sample as well. The V and J genes are TRBV21-1 and TRBJ2-7; the table's D gene call, TRBD2, was not cross checked with the DNA. TRBV21-1 is flagged as a pseudogene. The CDR3 contains 13 residues. This CDR3 is CASRYRRSYEQYF. CDR3 DNA sequence: TGTGCCAGCAGATACCGACGGAGCTACGAGCAGTACTTC.

The V call is TRBV5-1, the J call TRBJ1-1, with a possible D match to TRBD1 (5 bases). Trimming removed 3 bases at V and 1 base at J, with 13 bases between. The germline gives CDR1 SGHRS, CDR2 YFSETQ. The CDR3 extends over 15 amino acids. The CDR3 spells CASSYAGLSNTEAFF. In DNA form, the CDR3 reads TGCGCCAGCAGCTACGCAGGGCTTTCGAACACTGAAGCTTTCTTT. The full variable domain, with the rest looked up from reference TRBV5-1 and TRBJ1-1, is KAGVTQTPRYLIKTRGQQVTLSCSPISGHRSVSWYQQTPGQGLQFLFEYFSETQRNKGNFPGRFSGRQFSNSRSEMNVSTLELGDSALYLCASSYAGLSNTEAFFGQGTRLTVV.

This sequence joins TRBV7-9 and TRBJ2-3, with 8 positions matching TRBD2. V lost 6 bases and J lost 2; bases outside the gene matches: 10. CDR3 length: 16 amino acids. Germline values: CDR1 SEHNR, CDR2 FQNEAQ (reference sequence). The CDR3 DNA follows: TGTGCCAGCAGTTCGCGAAGTAGCGGGGTCACAGATACGCAGTATTTT. This gives the protein CASSSRSSGVTDTQYF.

This clone has a handful of counts. The chain joins TRBV5-5 to TRBJ1-5; maybe TRBD1 (6 bases). With 0 bases removed from V and 4 bases from J, the gap between germline ends came to 8 bases. The germline CDR1 and CDR2 sequences are SGHKS and YYEKEE (reference sequence). The CDR3 runs 14 residues. CDR3 coding DNA: TGTGCCAGCAGCTTGGATCAGGGGAATCAGCCCCAGCATTTT. This codes for CASSLDQGNQPQHF.

The chain has TRBV10-1 and TRBJ1-6; D call uncertain. The CDR3 has 13 amino acids. Germline CDR1 and CDR2: WNHNN and SYGVQD (reference sequence). The V end was cut by 10 bases, the J end by 9 bases, with 16 bases between. The CDR3 region is CATRANVGSPLHF. CDR3 in DNA: TGCGCCACCAGAGCGAATGTCGGTTCACCCCTCCACTTT.

The rearrangement uses TRBV12-5 and TRBJ1-5; D not resolved. This CDR3 spans 12 amino acids. Germline CDR1 LGHNT, CDR2 FRNRAP. Trimming took 2 bases from V and 4 from J, leaving 3 bases between them. The CDR3 DNA reads as TGTGCTAGTGGTTTGCTGAATCAGCCCCAGCATTTT. It translates to CASGLLNQPQHF.

This clone was counted between two and nine times. The chain couples TRBV4-3 to TRBJ1-3; D is unclear. Trimming pared 0 bases from V and 3 bases from J, leaving 15 bases between. This CDR3 comprises 17 residues. Germline V lookup: CDR1 LGHNA, CDR2 YSLEER. CDR3 nucleotide sequence: TGCGCCAGCAGCCAAGATCCGGCCCCGAGGAGTGGAAACACCATATATTTT. Protein product: CASSQDPAPRSGNTIYF.

The genes are TRBV3-1 (or the pseudogene TRBV3-2) and TRBJ1-4, with 7 nucleotides matching TRBD1. Germline lookup yields CDR1 LGHDT and CDR2 YNNKEL (reference sequence). The ends lost 1 base at V and 2 bases at J; junction bases unmatched: 1. The CDR3 contains 15 residues. The CDR3 nucleotides read TGTGCCAGCAGCCAAGCGACAGGGACTAATGAAAAACTGTTTTTT. Encoded protein: CASSQATGTNEKLFF.

The V call is TRBV28, the J call TRBJ2-1; D remains ambiguous. This CDR3 contains 15 residues. From germline, CDR1 is MDHEN and CDR2 SYDVKM. The V and J ends lost 6 bases and 9 bases respectively, with 21 bases between them. The CDR3 sequence: CASRPGLSLTVEQFF. The CDR3 DNA reads as TGTGCCAGCAGACCAGGATTAAGCCTCACGGTTGAGCAGTTCTTC.

This rearrangement joins TRBV4-1 to TRBJ1-2; 8 nucleotides match TRBD1. With 0 bases clipped from V and 11 bases from J, the junction kept 23 bases outside the gene matches. CDR3 length: 19 residues. CDR1 and CDR2 from the germline V gene are MGHRA and YSYEKL. CDR3 DNA sequence: TGCGCCAGCAGCCAAGATAGGTCAGGGGGCTTCAGTGTTGGTGAGAGATACACCTTC. Its translation: CASSQDRSGGFSVGERYTF.

Notes on this clone: Its ends do not fully match the called genes, so a read error is possible. This chain links TRBV7-7 with TRBJ2-2, with 7 bases that match TRBD1. Per the germline V gene, CDR1 is SSHAT and CDR2 is FNYEAQ (reference sequence). CDR3 length equals 15 residues. This CDR3 reads CASSLEGAVGGELFF. Written as DNA, the CDR3 is TGTGCTAGCAGCCTAGAGGGGGCAGTCGGCGGGGAGCTGTTTTTT.

The V and J genes are TRBV4-1 and TRBJ2-2; 7 nucleotides line up with TRBD2. The germline CDR1 and CDR2 sequences are MGHRA and YSYEKL. The junction had 19 bases not matched to a gene; V was cut back by 2 bases and J by 4 bases. The CDR3 consists of 20 residues. CDR3 sequence (DNA): TGCGCCAGCAGCCAAACCTCTGGACTAGTGGCCCCCTCGACCACCGGGGAGCTGTTTTTT. The encoded protein is CASSQTSGLVAPSTTGELFF.

The gene calls are TRBV6-5 and TRBJ1-1; TRBD1 matches at 10 bases. This CDR3 region has 15 residues. The J segment lost 3 bases and the V segment lost 6 bases, leaving 7 bases of the junction unmatched. CDR1 MNHEY and CDR2 SVGAGI come from the germline V gene. CDR3 loop: CASRKGQGSYTEAFF. DNA of the CDR3: TGTGCCAGCAGGAAGGGACAGGGGAGTTACACTGAAGCTTTCTTT.